This T cell receptor beta chain is from a study of OX40 agonist ivuxolimab in advanced cancers. Across the whole study: Treatment received earlier with anti-PD-1, anti-PD-L1 or anti-CTLA-4 agents was allowed, and approximately 40% had some. Partial responses were observed in three patients, of whom one had hepatocellular carcinoma and two had cutaneous melanoma. General observations from the study: No antigen was identified for the clonally expanded peripheral T cells.

V gave up 1 base and J gave up 5 bases; unmatched junction bases: 4. This CDR3 has 14 residues. In germline, CDR1 is LGHNA, CDR2 YSLEER. Peripheral blood came from all dose cohorts at three timepoints. The count of this clone is one. What it binds is unknown. TCRdb's copy holds only in-frame clones and misses some; the assay was immunoSEQ multiplex PCR. The table lists around 70,000 clones, about 90% of them singletons. Here the sequenced sample was CD4+ or CD8+ T cells sorted from blood, taken in a trial of the OX40 agonist ivuxolimab. This chain joins TRBV4-3 and TRBJ1-2, with 7 positions matching TRBD1. The source of this sequence is an adult with an advanced solid tumor such as melanoma, head and neck, liver or kidney cancer. Here the CDR3 DNA reads TGCGCCAGCAGCCAAGGACAGGGAGGGTATGGCTACACCTTC. Translation gives CASSQGQGGYGYTF.